Presented here are 21 T cell receptor beta chains from one specimen sequenced in a study of OX40 agonist ivuxolimab in advanced cancers. Clones were read by immunoSEQ multiplex PCR, and TCRdb kept only the in-frame ones, dropping some. The table records over 80,000 clones, more than 75% of them present only once. Sequences were derived from CD4+ or CD8+ T cells sorted from blood, sampled in a trial of the OX40 agonist ivuxolimab. The receptors shown here come from an adult with an advanced solid tumor such as melanoma, head and neck, liver or kidney cancer.

The chain is built from TRBV5-5 and TRBJ2-2; the D is unclear. V shed 1 base and J shed 5 bases, with 9 bases lying between them. CDR1 SGHKS and CDR2 YYEKEE come from the germline V gene (reference sequence). This CDR3 has 14 residues. CDR3 sequence reads: CASSLSGYTGELFF. The CDR3, as DNA: TGTGCCAGCAGCTTGAGTGGTTATACCGGGGAGCTGTTTTTT.

The chain combines TRBV27 with TRBJ2-2; 7 positions agree with TRBD1. V was pared by 3 bases and J by 3 bases, with 4 bases of the junction left unmatched. The CDR3 is made up of 15 amino acids. CDR1 and CDR2 (germline): MNHEY, SMNVEV (reference sequence). The CDR3 here is CASSLRTGYTGELFF. The CDR3 DNA sequence: TGTGCCAGCAGTTTGAGGACAGGATACACCGGGGAGCTGTTTTTT.

This sequence joins TRBV5-1 and TRBJ2-7, with 9 positions matching TRBD2. Germline loops: CDR1 SGHRS, CDR2 YFSETQ. The CDR3 has 13 residues. J lost 6 bases, V lost 4 bases, and 5 bases had no gene match. DNA of the CDR3: TGCGCCAGCAGCCCCGGGACTAGCCGCGAGCAGTACTTC. As protein: CASSPGTSREQYF.

The J gene is TRBJ2-2, the V gene TRBV30; no clear D. CDR1 and CDR2 (germline): GTSNPN, SVGIG (reference sequence). This CDR3 is 13 amino acids long. V dropped 2 bases and J dropped 3 bases, with 7 bases sitting between them. The CDR3 DNA follows: TGTGCCTGGAGTCCCCTATACACCGGGGAGCTGTTTTTT. This sequence encodes CAWSPLYTGELFF.

The chain has TRBV5-1 and TRBJ1-4, with 7 positions matching TRBD1. The germline gives CDR1 SGHRS, CDR2 YFSETQ. The CDR3 extends over 15 amino acids. After removal of 2 bases from V and 4 bases from J, the junction contained 5 bases not matched to a gene. The CDR3 bases are TGCGCCAGCAGCTTTCAAGGGGGCAATAATGAAAAACTGTTTTTT. Protein product: CASSFQGGNNEKLFF.

The chain is built from TRBV5-4 and TRBJ1-2, with D possibly matching TRBD1 (5 bases). The CDR3 is made up of 15 amino acids. V gave up 0 bases and J gave up 3 bases, with 12 bases separating them. In germline, CDR1 is SGHNT, CDR2 YYREEE (reference sequence). DNA for the CDR3: TGTGCCAGCAGCTTGGAGTTGGGGGTGGACTATGGCTACACCTTC. This translates into CASSLELGVDYGYTF.

The genes are TRBV11-3 and TRBJ2-1, with D tentatively TRBD1 (6 bases). V shed 5 bases and J shed 9 bases, with 14 bases lying between them. Germline CDR1 and CDR2: SGHNT and YENEEA. This CDR3 has 13 amino acids. DNA for the CDR3: TGTGCCAGCAGCGTTAACAGGGTCACTGAGCAGTTCTTC. Protein product: CASSVNRVTEQFF.

The chain uses TRBV7-8 and TRBJ2-7; 7 bases line up with TRBD2. The germline V gene has CDR1 SGHVS and CDR2 FQNEAQ. J lost 4 bases, V lost 5 bases, and 14 bases had no gene match. The CDR3 has 16 residues. CDR3 nucleotides: TGTGCCAGCAGCCCGGGGGGAAGGGGTCTACTTTACGAGCAGTACTTC. Protein sequence: CASSPGGRGLLYEQYF. The entire variable domain, with the rest obtained from reference TRBV7-8 and TRBJ2-7, is as follows: GAGVSQSPRYKVAKRGQDVALRCDPISGHVSLFWYQQALGQGPEFLTYFQNEAQLDKSGLPSDRFFAERPEGSVSTLKIQRTQQEDSAVYLCASSPGGRGLLYEQYFGPGTRLTVT.

This clone showed up just a few times. The rearrangement links TRBV6-4 to TRBJ2-1; 11 bases map to TRBD2. Germline values: CDR1 MRHNA, CDR2 SNTAGT. The CDR3 sequence is 15 residues long. The junction had 8 bases not matched to a gene; V was cut back by 8 bases and J by 5 bases. The CDR3 DNA reads TGTGCCAGCCAGGTCGGGACTAGCGGAAACAATGAGCAGTTCTTC. Protein product: CASQVGTSGNNEQFF.

V gene TRBV6-4 combines with J gene TRBJ2-3; TRBD2 matches at 14 bases. The germline gives CDR1 MRHNA, CDR2 SNTAGT. V gave up 3 bases and J gave up 2 bases; unmatched junction bases: 1. The CDR3 has 16 amino acids. In DNA form, the CDR3 reads TGTGCCAGCAGTGAGGGACTAGCGGGAGTCACAGATACGCAGTATTTT. Translation gives CASSEGLAGVTDTQYF.

The rearrangement links TRBV5-1 to TRBJ2-1; possible D gene TRBD1, 5 bases. Looked up from germline, CDR1 is SGHRS and CDR2 is YFSETQ. Between the trimmed V and J ends, which lost 4 bases and 8 bases, there was a span of 10 bases. This CDR3 is built from 12 residues. DNA of the CDR3: TGCGCCAGCAGCATAAGGGGTGATGAGCAGTTCTTC. Amino acid sequence: CASSIRGDEQFF.

This chain connects TRBV30 to TRBJ1-4, with D tentatively TRBD1 (5 bases). The CDR3 has 12 amino acids. In germline, CDR1 is GTSNPN, CDR2 SVGIG (reference sequence). V was shortened by 2 bases and J by 5 bases, with 6 bases between the two germline ends. The CDR3: CAWSYRNEKLFF. The CDR3 nucleotides are TGTGCCTGGAGTTACAGGAATGAAAAACTGTTTTTT. Full variable domain (rest looked up from reference TRBV30 and TRBJ1-4): SQTIHQWPATLVQPVGSPLSLECTVEGTSNPNLYWYRQAAGRGLQLLFYSVGIGQISSEVPQNLSASRPQDRQFILSSKKLLLSDSGFYLCAWSYRNEKLFFGSGTQLSVL.

The chain uses TRBV2 and TRBJ2-2; D remains ambiguous. This CDR3 spans 14 amino acids. Looked up from germline, CDR1 is SNHLY and CDR2 is FYNNEI. Deletions cut 6 bases from V and 0 bases from J, with 8 bases between. CDR3 in DNA: TGTGCCAGCAGATTTCTCTCGAACACCGGGGAGCTGTTTTTT. Amino acid sequence: CASRFLSNTGELFF. Full variable domain (remainder filled in from reference TRBV2 and TRBJ2-2): EPEVTQTPSHQVTQMGQEVILRCVPISNHLYFYWYRQILGQKVEFLVSFYNNEISEKSEIFDDQFSVERPDGSNFTLKIRSTKLEDSAMYFCASRFLSNTGELFFGEGSRLTVL.

The V gene is TRBV5-1, the J gene TRBJ1-2, with 12 positions matching TRBD1. Trimming removed 3 bases from V and 7 bases from J; junction bases left unmatched: 4. The CDR3 sequence is 14 residues long. CDR1 and CDR2 from the germline V gene are SGHRS and YFSETQ. The CDR3 here is CASSSPGQGAGYTF. The CDR3 bases are TGCGCCAGCAGCTCACCGGGACAGGGGGCTGGCTACACCTTC.

The J gene is TRBJ2-1, the V gene TRBV7-2; 7 positions agree with TRBD2. The CDR3 totals 16 residues. V shed 5 bases and J 4 bases; nucleotides not matched to a gene: 11. CDR1 is SGHTA and CDR2 is FQGNSA in the germline V gene. The CDR3 region is CASSHNGGSVYNEQFF. The DNA for the CDR3 is TGTGCCAGCAGCCATAACGGGGGGTCAGTATACAATGAGCAGTTCTTC.

This chain uses TRBV7-2 with TRBJ1-5; D may be TRBD1 (6 bases). CDR1 SGHTA and CDR2 FQGNSA come from the germline V gene. Trimming took off 1 base at V and 4 bases at J, with 11 bases between the two ends. The CDR3 sequence is 15 residues long. The CDR3: CASSLGGGRNQPQHF. The DNA for the CDR3 is TGTGCCAGCAGCTTAGGAGGGGGGAGAAATCAGCCCCAGCATTTT.

In this sample, this clone is medium-sized (0.01 to 0.1%). V usage is TRBV1 and J usage is TRBJ2-2; the D segment call TRBD1 is taken from the table without a DNA check. TRBV1 is reported as a pseudogene. The CDR3 covers 16 residues. The CDR3 protein is CTSNRSGTENTGELFF. In DNA, the CDR3 is TGCACCAGCAACCGTTCAGGGACAGAGAACACCGGGGAGCTGTTTTTT.

The chain links TRBV5-1 to TRBJ2-7; no clear D. Looked up from germline, CDR1 is SGHRS and CDR2 is YFSETQ. This CDR3 region has 11 residues. Trimming took 0 bases from V and 6 from J, leaving 4 bases between them. CDR3 in amino acids: CASSLGGEQYF. The CDR3 nucleotides are TGCGCCAGCAGCTTGGGTGGCGAGCAGTACTTC. Combining the CDR3 with reference TRBV5-1 and TRBJ2-7 gives the whole variable domain KAGVTQTPRYLIKTRGQQVTLSCSPISGHRSVSWYQQTPGQGLQFLFEYFSETQRNKGNFPGRFSGRQFSNSRSEMNVSTLELGDSALYLCASSLGGEQYFGPGTRLTVT.

V and J are TRBV7-7 and TRBJ1-3; a possible D gene is TRBD1 (5 bases). This CDR3 is 14 amino acids long. The germline CDR1 and CDR2 sequences are SSHAT and FNYEAQ (reference sequence). Trimming left V 5 bases short and J 0 bases short, with 8 bases between. CDR3: CASSADSSGNTIYF. CDR3 DNA sequence: TGTGCCAGCAGCGCCGACAGCTCTGGAAACACCATATATTTT.

The CDR3 is CASSGTGIGGNTIYF. CDR3 sequence (DNA): TGTGCCAGCAGCGGGACAGGGATAGGCGGAAACACCATATATTTT. The V and J genes are TRBV9 and TRBJ1-3, with TRBD1 identical over 8 bases. The germline CDR1 and CDR2 sequences are SGDLS and YYNGEE. The ends lost 3 bases at V and 4 bases at J; junction bases unmatched: 6. This CDR3 comprises 15 residues.

The rearrangement uses TRBV19 and TRBJ1-5; D is perhaps TRBD1 (5 bases). Trimming pared 5 bases from V and 1 base from J, leaving 9 bases between. Germline CDR1 LNHDA, CDR2 SQIVND (reference sequence). The CDR3 consists of 14 residues. The CDR3 loop reads CASSARASNQPQHF. The CDR3 nucleotides read TGTGCCAGTAGTGCCAGGGCAAGCAATCAGCCCCAGCATTTT.